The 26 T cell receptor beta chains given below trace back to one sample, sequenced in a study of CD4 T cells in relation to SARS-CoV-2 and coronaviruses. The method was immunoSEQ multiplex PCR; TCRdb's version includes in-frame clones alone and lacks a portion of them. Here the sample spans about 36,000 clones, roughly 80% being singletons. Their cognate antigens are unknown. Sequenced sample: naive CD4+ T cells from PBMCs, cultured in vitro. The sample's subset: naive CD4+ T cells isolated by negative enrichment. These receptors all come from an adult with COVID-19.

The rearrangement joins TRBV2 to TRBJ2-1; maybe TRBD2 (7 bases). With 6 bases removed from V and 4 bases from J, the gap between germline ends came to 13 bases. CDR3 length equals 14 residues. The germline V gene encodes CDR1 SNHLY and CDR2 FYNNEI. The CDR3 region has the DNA TGTGCCAGCAGGGAGGGGGGGTTTTACAATGAGCAGTTCTTC. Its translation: CASREGGFYNEQFF.

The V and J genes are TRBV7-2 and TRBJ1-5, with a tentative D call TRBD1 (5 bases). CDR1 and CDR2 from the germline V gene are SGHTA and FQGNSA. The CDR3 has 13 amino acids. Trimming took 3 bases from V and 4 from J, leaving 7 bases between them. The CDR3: CASSFQGNQPQHF. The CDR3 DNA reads TGTGCCAGCAGCTTCCAGGGAAATCAGCCCCAGCATTTT. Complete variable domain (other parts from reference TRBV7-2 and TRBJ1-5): GAGVSQSPSNKVTEKGKDVELRCDPISGHTALYWYRQSLGQGLEFLIYFQGNSAPDKSGLPSDRFSAERTGGSVSTLTIQRTQQEDSAVYLCASSFQGNQPQHFGDGTRLSIL.

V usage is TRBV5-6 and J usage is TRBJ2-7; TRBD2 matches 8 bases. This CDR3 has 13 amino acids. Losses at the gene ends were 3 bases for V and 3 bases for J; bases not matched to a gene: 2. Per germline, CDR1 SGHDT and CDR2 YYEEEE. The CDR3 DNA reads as TGTGCCAGCAGCTCGGGACTAGGCTACGAGCAGTACTTC. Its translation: CASSSGLGYEQYF.

Here the CDR3 DNA reads TGTGCCACCAGCAGAGATAAATGGGGGAGCTCCTACGAGCAGTACTTC. Translation gives CATSRDKWGSSYEQYF. The chain recombines TRBV15 with TRBJ2-7; D may match TRBD1 or TRBD2 (5 bases each). Trimming removed 0 bases from V and 0 bases from J, with 12 bases in between. Germline loops: CDR1 LNHNV, CDR2 YYDKDF (reference sequence). This CDR3 is built from 16 residues.

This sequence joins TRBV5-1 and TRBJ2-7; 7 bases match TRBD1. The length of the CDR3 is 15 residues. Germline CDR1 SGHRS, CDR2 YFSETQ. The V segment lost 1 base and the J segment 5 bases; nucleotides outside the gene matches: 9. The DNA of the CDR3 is TGCGCCAGCAGCTTGACTGGGACCCAGGGGGACGAGCAGTACTTC. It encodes CASSLTGTQGDEQYF.

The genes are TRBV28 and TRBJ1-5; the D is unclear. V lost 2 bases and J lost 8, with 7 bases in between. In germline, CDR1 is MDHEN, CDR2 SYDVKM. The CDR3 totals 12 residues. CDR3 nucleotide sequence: TGTGCCAGCAGTTTACCCCCGGAGCCCCAGCATTTT. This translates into CASSLPPEPQHF. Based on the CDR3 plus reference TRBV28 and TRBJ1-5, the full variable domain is DVKVTQSSRYLVKRTGEKVFLECVQDMDHENMFWYRQDPGLGLRLIYFSYDVKMKEKGDIPEGYSVSREKKERFSLILESASTNQTSMYLCASSLPPEPQHFGDGTRLSIL.

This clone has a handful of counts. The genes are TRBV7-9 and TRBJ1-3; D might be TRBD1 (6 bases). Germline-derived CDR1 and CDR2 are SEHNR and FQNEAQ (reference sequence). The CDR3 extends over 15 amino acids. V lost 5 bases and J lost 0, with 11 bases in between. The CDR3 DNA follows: TGTGCCAGCAGCGAGAGGGGGGTCTCTGGAAACACCATATATTTT. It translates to CASSERGVSGNTIYF.

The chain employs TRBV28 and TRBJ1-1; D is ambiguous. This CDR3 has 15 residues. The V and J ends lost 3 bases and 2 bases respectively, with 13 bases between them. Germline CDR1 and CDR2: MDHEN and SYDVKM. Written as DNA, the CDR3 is TGTGCCAGCAGTTTTTATCTACCCGTCAACACTGAAGCTTTCTTT. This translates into CASSFYLPVNTEAFF.

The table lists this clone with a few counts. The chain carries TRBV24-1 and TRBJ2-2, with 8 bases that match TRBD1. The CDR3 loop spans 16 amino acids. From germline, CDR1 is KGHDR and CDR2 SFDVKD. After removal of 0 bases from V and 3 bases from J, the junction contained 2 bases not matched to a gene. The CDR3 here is CATSDLAGGDTGELFF. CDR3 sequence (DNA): TGTGCCACCAGTGATTTGGCAGGGGGCGACACCGGGGAGCTGTTTTTT.

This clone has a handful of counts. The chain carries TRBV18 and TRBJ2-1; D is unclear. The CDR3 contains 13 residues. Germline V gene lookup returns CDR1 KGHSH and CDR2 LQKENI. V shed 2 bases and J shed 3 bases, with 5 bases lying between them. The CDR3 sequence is CASSPVSYNEQFF. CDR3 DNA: TGTGCCAGCTCACCAGTAAGCTACAATGAGCAGTTCTTC. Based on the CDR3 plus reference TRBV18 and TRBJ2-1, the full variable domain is NAGVMQNPRHLVRRRGQEARLRCSPMKGHSHVYWYRQLPEEGLKFMVYLQKENIIDESGMPKERFSAEFPKEGPSILRIQQVVRGDSAAYFCASSPVSYNEQFFGPGTRLTVL.

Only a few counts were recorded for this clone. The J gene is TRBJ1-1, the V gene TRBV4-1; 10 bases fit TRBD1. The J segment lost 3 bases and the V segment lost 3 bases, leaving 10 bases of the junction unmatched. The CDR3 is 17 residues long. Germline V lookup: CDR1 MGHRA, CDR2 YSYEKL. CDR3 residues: CASSQDRGILYDTEAFF. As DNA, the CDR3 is TGCGCCAGCAGCCAGGACAGGGGGATTCTTTACGACACTGAAGCTTTCTTT.

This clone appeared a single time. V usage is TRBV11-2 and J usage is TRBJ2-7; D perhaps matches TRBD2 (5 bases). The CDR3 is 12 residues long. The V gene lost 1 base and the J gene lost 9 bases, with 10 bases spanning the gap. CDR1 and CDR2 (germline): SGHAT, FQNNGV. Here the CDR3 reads CASSLGGEGQYF. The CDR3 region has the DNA TGTGCCAGCAGCTTAGGAGGAGAGGGGCAGTACTTC. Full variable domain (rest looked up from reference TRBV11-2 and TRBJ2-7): EAGVAQSPRYKIIEKRQSVAFWCNPISGHATLYWYQQILGQGPKLLIQFQNNGVVDDSQLPKDRFSAERLKGVDSTLKIQPAKLEDSAVYLCASSLGGEGQYFGPGTRLTVT.

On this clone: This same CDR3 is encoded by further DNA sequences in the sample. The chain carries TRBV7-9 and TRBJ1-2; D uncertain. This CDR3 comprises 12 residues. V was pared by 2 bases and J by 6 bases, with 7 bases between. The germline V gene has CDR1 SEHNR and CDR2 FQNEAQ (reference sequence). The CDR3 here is CASSLIGDGYTF. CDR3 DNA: TGTGCCAGCAGCTTAATCGGGGATGGCTACACCTTC.

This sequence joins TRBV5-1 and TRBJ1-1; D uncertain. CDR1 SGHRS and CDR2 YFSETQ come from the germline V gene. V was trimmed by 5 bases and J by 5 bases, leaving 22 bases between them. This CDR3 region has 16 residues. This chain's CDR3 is CASSQLIGGPGTEAFF. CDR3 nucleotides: TGCGCCAGCAGTCAATTGATCGGAGGGCCCGGGACTGAAGCTTTCTTT.

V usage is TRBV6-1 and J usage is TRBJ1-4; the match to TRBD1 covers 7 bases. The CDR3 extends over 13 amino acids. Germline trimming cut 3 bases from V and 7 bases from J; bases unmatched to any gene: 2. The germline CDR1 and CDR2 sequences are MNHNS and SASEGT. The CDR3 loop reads CASSDRGSEKLFF. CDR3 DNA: TGTGCCAGCAGTGACAGGGGGAGTGAAAAACTGTTTTTT.

The CDR3 DNA is TGCGCCAGCAGCCAAGAGGTCTCCAACGGTAGGACAGACGACACAGATACGCAGTATTTT. This codes for CASSQEVSNGRTDDTDTQYF. V usage is TRBV4-1 and J usage is TRBJ2-3, with a tentative D call TRBD1 (6 bases). V lost 0 bases and J 2 bases, leaving 24 bases between the germline ends. The CDR3 has 20 amino acids. CDR1 MGHRA and CDR2 YSYEKL come from the germline V gene.

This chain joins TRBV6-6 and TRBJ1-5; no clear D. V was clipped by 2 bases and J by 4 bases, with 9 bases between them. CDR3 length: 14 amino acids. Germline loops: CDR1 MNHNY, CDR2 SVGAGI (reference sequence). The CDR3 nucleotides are TGTGCCAGCAGTTACAGCGTAAGGAATCAGCCCCAGCATTTT. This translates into CASSYSVRNQPQHF.

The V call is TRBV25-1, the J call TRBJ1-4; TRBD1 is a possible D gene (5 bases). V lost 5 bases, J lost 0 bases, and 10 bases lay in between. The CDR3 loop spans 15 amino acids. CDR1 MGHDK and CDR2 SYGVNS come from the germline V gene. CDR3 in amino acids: CASSSRDATNEKLFF. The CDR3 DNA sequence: TGTGCCAGCAGTAGCAGGGATGCAACTAATGAAAAACTGTTTTTT. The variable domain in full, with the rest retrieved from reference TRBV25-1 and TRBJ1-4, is EADIYQTPRYLVIGTGKKITLECSQTMGHDKMYWYQQDPGMELHLIHYSYGVNSTEKGDLSSESTVSRIRTEHFPLTLESARPSHTSQYLCASSSRDATNEKLFFGSGTQLSVL.

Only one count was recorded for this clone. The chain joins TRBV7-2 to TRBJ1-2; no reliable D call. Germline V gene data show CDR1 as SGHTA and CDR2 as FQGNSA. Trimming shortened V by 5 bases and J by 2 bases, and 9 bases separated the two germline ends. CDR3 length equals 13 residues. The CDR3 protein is CASSNSPNYGYTF. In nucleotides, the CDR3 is TGTGCCAGCAGCAATTCTCCCAACTATGGCTACACCTTC. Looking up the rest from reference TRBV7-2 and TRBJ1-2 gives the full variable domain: GAGVSQSPSNKVTEKGKDVELRCDPISGHTALYWYRQSLGQGLEFLIYFQGNSAPDKSGLPSDRFSAERTGGSVSTLTIQRTQQEDSAVYLCASSNSPNYGYTFGSGTRLTVV.

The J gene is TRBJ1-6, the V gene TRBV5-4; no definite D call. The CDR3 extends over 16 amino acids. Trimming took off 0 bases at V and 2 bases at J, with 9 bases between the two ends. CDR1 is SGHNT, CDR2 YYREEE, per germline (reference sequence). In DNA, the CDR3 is TGTGCCAGCAGCTTGGACGGCAGTACCTATAATTCACCCCTCCACTTT. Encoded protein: CASSLDGSTYNSPLHF.

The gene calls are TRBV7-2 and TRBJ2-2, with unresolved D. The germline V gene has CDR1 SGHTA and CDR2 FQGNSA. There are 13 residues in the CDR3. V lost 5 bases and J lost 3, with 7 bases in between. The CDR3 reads CASSPSHTGELFF. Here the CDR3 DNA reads TGTGCCAGCAGCCCCAGCCACACCGGGGAGCTGTTTTTT.

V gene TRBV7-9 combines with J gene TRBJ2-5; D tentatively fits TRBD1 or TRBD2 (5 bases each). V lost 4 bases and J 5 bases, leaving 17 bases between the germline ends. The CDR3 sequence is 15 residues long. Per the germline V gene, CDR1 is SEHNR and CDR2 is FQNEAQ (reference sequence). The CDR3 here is CASSSGPAFGETQYF. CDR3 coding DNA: TGTGCCAGCAGCTCGGGACCGGCTTTTGGGGAGACCCAGTACTTC.

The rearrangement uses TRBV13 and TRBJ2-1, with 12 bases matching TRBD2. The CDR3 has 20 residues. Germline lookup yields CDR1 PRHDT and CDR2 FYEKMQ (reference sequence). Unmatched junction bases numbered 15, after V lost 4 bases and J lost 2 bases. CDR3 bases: TGTGCCAGCAGCTCACCTTCCCTAGCGGGAGGGTCTCTCGCCTACAATGAGCAGTTCTTC. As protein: CASSSPSLAGGSLAYNEQFF. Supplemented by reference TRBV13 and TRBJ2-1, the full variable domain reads AAGVIQSPRHLIKEKRETATLKCYPIPRHDTVYWYQQGPGQDPQFLISFYEKMQSDKGSIPDRFSAQQFSDYHSELNMSSLELGDSALYFCASSSPSLAGGSLAYNEQFFGPGTRLTVL.

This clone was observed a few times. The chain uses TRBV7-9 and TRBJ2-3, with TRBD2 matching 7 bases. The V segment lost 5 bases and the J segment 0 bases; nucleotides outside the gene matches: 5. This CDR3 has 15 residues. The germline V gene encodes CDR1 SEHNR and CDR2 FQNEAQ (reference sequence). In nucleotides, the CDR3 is TGTGCCAGCAGCGACGGGAGGAGGAGCACAGATACGCAGTATTTT. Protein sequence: CASSDGRRSTDTQYF.

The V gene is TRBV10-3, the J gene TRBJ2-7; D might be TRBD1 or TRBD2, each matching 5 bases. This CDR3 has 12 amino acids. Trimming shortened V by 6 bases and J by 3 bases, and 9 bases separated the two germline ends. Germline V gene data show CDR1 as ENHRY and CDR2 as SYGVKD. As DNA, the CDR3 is TGTGCCATCAGGGGGGACGGCTACGAGCAGTACTTC. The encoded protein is CAIRGDGYEQYF.

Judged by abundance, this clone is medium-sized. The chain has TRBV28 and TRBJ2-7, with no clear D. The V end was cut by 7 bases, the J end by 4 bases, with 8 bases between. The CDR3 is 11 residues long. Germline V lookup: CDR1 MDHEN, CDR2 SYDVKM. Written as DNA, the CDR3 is TGTGCCAGCACTTTGGGTTACGAGCAGTACTTC. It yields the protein CASTLGYEQYF.